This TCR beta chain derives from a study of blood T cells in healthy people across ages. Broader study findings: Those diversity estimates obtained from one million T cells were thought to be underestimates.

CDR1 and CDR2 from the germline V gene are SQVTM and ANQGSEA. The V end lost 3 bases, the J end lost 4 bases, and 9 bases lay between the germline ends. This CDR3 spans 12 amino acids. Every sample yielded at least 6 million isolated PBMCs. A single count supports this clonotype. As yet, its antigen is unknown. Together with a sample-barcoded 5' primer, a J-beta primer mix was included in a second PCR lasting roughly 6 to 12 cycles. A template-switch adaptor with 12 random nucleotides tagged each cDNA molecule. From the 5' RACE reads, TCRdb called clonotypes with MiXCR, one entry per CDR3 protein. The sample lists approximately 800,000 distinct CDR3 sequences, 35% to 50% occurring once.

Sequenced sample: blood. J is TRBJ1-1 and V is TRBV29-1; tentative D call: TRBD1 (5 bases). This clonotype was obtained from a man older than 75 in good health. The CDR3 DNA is TGCAGCGTTGAGGAGGGGTTCACTGAAGCTTTCTTT. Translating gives CSVEEGFTEAFF.